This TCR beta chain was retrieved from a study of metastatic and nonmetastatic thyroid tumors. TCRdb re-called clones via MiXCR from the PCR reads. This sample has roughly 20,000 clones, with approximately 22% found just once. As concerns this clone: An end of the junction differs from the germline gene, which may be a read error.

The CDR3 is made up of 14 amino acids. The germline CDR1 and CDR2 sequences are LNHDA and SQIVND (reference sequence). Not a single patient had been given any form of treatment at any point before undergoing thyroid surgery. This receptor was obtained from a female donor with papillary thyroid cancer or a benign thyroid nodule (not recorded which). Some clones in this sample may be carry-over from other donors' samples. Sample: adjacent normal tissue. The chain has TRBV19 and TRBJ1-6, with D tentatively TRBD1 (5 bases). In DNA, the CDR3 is TGTGCCAGTAATTATTGGAGGGGAAATTCACCCCTCCGCTTT. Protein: CASNYWRGNSPLRF.